Listed below are T cell receptor beta chains from one sample, sequenced in a study of OX40 agonist ivuxolimab in advanced cancers. This table comes from immunoSEQ multiplex PCR, and its TCRdb copy is limited to in-frame clones, with some not included. The sample gives approximately 43,000 clones, more than 80% of which show up once; around 0.63% is in the top ten. The sample consisted of CD4+ or CD8+ T cells sorted from blood, taken in a trial of the OX40 agonist ivuxolimab. All receptors come from an adult with an advanced solid tumor such as melanoma, head and neck, liver or kidney cancer. Both conserved end residues are part of each CDR3. D genes are given only for firm matches. Some rows mark clone size as missing; the rest say once, few, many or name a class of expanded clone.

abundance,d_gene,j_gene,v_gene,CDR3aa,CDR3nt
-,-,TRBJ1-1,TRBV5-5,CASSLQQGNTEAFF,TGTGCCAGCAGCCTACAACAGGGAAACACTGAAGCTTTCTTT
few,TRBD2,TRBJ2-2,TRBV6-1,CASSARTSVANTGELFF,TGTGCCAGCAGTGCTAGGACTAGCGTGGCGAACACCGGGGAGCTGTTTTTT
-,TRBD1,TRBJ1-2,TRBV2,CASSVRQGHIYGYTF,TGTGCCAGCAGTGTCCGACAGGGCCATATTTATGGCTACACCTTC
once,TRBD1,TRBJ2-7,TRBV27,CASSILMGRTGQVHEQYF,TGTGCCAGCAGTATTCTTATGGGGCGGACAGGGCAAGTCCACGAGCAGTACTTC
once,-,TRBJ1-6,TRBV27,CASSHPWRSSYNSPLHF,TGTGCCAGCAGCCATCCGTGGAGGAGCTCCTATAATTCACCCCTCCACTTT
-,-,TRBJ1-5,TRBV6-6,CASSYGTFSNQPQHF,TGTGCCAGCAGTTATGGGACGTTTAGCAATCAGCCCCAGCATTTT
-,-,TRBJ1-2,TRBV5-6,CASSRPGTSIYTF,TGTGCCAGCAGCCGCCCCGGGACATCGATTTACACCTTC
-,-,TRBJ1-6,TRBV4-1,CASSQVWGVGQKNSPLHF,TGCGCCAGCAGCCAAGTTTGGGGCGTCGGACAGAAGAATTCACCCCTCCACTTT
-,-,TRBJ1-1,TRBV5-6,CASSPVAGVEAFF,TGTGCCAGCAGTCCCGTTGCAGGGGTTGAAGCTTTCTTT
few,-,TRBJ2-2,TRBV5-1,CASSWRGTGELFF,TGCGCCAGCAGCTGGAGGGGGACCGGGGAGCTGTTTTTT
-,-,TRBJ1-1,TRBV7-9,CASSLNTEAFF,TGTGCCAGCAGCTTGAACACTGAAGCTTTCTTT
-,-,TRBJ2-2,TRBV7-3,CASSLMSSRTGELFF,TGTGCCAGCAGCTTAATGTCCAGTAGGACCGGGGAGCTGTTTTTT
-,-,TRBJ1-1,TRBV7-9,CASSISSRGHEAFF,TGTGCCAGCAGCATATCATCCAGAGGCCATGAGGCTTTCTTT
-,TRBD1,TRBJ1-4,TRBV2,CASRPSRTGTNEKLFF,TGTGCCAGCAGACCAAGCCGGACAGGGACAAATGAAAAACTGTTTTTT
once,-,TRBJ1-5,TRBV9,CASSEDVGNQPQHF,TGTGCCAGCAGCGAGGATGTCGGTAATCAGCCCCAGCATTTT
-,-,TRBJ1-1,TRBV7-9,CASSLSTLFNTEAFF,TGTGCCAGCAGCTTAAGTACCCTCTTCAACACTGAAGCTTTCTTT
-,-,TRBJ2-6,TRBV18,CASSPRREASGANVLTF,TGTGCCAGCTCACCACGGAGGGAAGCTTCTGGGGCCAACGTCCTGACTTTC
-,-,TRBJ1-1,TRBV10-3,CAISEGIPSSEAFF,TGTGCCATCAGTGAAGGTATCCCATCCTCTGAAGCTTTCTTT
-,-,TRBJ1-5,TRBV7-2,CASSPGGNQPQHF,TGTGCCAGCAGCCCAGGGGGCAATCAGCCCCAGCATTTT
few,-,TRBJ1-1,TRBV11-2,CASSLFFGAGEAFF,TGTGCCAGCAGCTTATTCTTCGGGGCGGGTGAAGCTTTCTTT
-,-,TRBJ1-2,TRBV21-1,CASSTMGQGLAMASSGFGYGYTF,TGTGCCAGCAGCACTATGGGACAGGGTTTGGCTATGGCTAGTTCAGGGTTTGGCTATGGCTACACCTTC
-,-,TRBJ1-2,TRBV6-5,CASRVRTSDGYTF,TGTGCCAGCAGAGTACGGACCTCAGATGGCTACACCTTC
-,TRBD2,TRBJ2-3,TRBV27,CASSLTRAGGRTDTQYF,TGTGCCAGCAGCCTCACCCGGGCGGGGGGCCGCACAGATACGCAGTATTTT
-,TRBD1,TRBJ1-1,TRBV7-9,CASRVPGQVGEAFF,TGTGCCAGCAGGGTACCGGGACAGGTTGGGGAAGCTTTCTTT
once,-,TRBJ1-5,TRBV6-5,CASKQNRAYQPQHF,TGTGCCAGCAAGCAAAACAGGGCGTATCAGCCCCAGCATTTT
-,-,TRBJ1-4,TRBV14,CASSPGWGREKLFF,TGTGCCAGCAGCCCCGGCTGGGGGCGCGAAAAACTGTTTTTT
-,-,TRBJ2-3,TRBV9,CASATSFYTDTQYF,TGTGCCAGCGCGACCAGCTTTTATACAGATACGCAGTATTTT
-,TRBD2,TRBJ2-3,TRBV4-3,CASSQGAGGKDTQYF,TGCGCCAGCAGCCAAGGAGCGGGGGGAAAAGATACGCAGTATTTT
-,-,TRBJ1-4,TRBV2,CAIQVRGRGPSNEKLFF,TGTGCCATCCAGGTTCGGGGCAGGGGACCCTCTAATGAAAAACTGTTTTTT
once,TRBD2,TRBJ2-7,TRBV7-2,CASSLGLAGGSSYEQYF,TGTGCCAGCAGCTTGGGACTAGCGGGGGGTTCCTCCTACGAGCAGTACTTC
-,-,TRBJ1-3,TRBV10-3,CAISGQNSGNTIYF,TGTGCCATCAGTGGTCAGAACTCTGGAAACACCATATATTTT
once,-,TRBJ1-2,TRBV9,CASSETQGSGGYTF,TGTGCCAGCAGCGAAACACAGGGTAGCGGCGGCTACACCTTC
once,-,TRBJ2-7,TRBV29-1,CSYRVGGNYEQYF,TGCAGCTACAGGGTAGGGGGGAACTACGAGCAGTACTTC
-,-,TRBJ1-1,TRBV10-3,CAISRGNTEAFF,TGTGCCATCAGTCGGGGAAACACTGAAGCTTTCTTT
-,TRBD1,TRBJ2-1,TRBV6-5,CASSQGAQQFF,TGTGCCAGCAGCCAGGGGGCCCAGCAGTTCTTC
-,-,TRBJ2-1,TRBV6-5,CASSYVVSSNEQFF,TGTGCCAGCAGTTACGTCGTTTCTTCCAATGAGCAGTTCTTC
-,TRBD2,TRBJ2-5,TRBV7-2,CASSPDSGEGGTQYF,TGTGCCAGCAGCCCAGATAGCGGGGAGGGCGGGACCCAGTACTTC
-,-,TRBJ1-2,TRBV6-4,CASSDGSYGYTF,TGTGCCAGCAGCGACGGGTCCTATGGCTACACCTTC
-,TRBD1,TRBJ2-5,TRBV29-1,CSVSRQGAMLETQYF,TGCAGCGTGAGCCGACAGGGGGCTATGCTGGAGACCCAGTACTTC
-,-,TRBJ1-1,TRBV7-2,CASSLGQENTEAFF,TGTGCCAGCAGCTTAGGACAGGAGAACACTGAAGCTTTCTTT
-,TRBD2,TRBJ2-5,TRBV4-3,CASSQGLAGGEETQYF,TGCGCCAGCAGCCAAGGACTAGCGGGGGGGGAAGAGACCCAGTACTTC
once,-,TRBJ2-6,TRBV21-1,CASSKKRAKINSGANVLTF,TGTGCCAGCAGCAAAAAGAGGGCAAAGATAAACTCTGGGGCCAACGTCCTGACTTTC
-,TRBD2,TRBJ2-3,TRBV4-1,CASSQEERGGTDTQYF,TGCGCCAGCAGCCAAGAGGAGCGGGGGGGCACAGATACGCAGTATTTT
once,-,TRBJ1-1,TRBV6-1,CASSEERGGKAFF,TGTGCCAGCAGTGAAGAGAGAGGGGGAAAAGCTTTCTTT
-,-,TRBJ1-2,TRBV5-1,CASSFEDNYGYTF,TGCGCCAGCAGCTTTGAGGACAACTATGGCTACACCTTC
-,-,TRBJ1-4,TRBV6-5,CASSKNEKLFF,TGTGCCAGCAGCAAAAATGAAAAACTGTTTTTT
-,TRBD1,TRBJ2-1,TRBV6-6,CASKKSQGANEQFF,TGTGCCAGCAAAAAGAGTCAGGGGGCTAATGAGCAGTTCTTC
-,-,TRBJ1-4,TRBV11-2,CASSTAQGGEKLFF,TGTGCCAGCAGCACGGCTCAGGGAGGTGAAAAACTGTTTTTT
once,-,TRBJ2-2,TRBV6-9,CASSRTGSFTGELFF,TGTGCCAGCAGTCGCACAGGGAGTTTCACCGGGGAGCTGTTTTTT
-,-,TRBJ1-2,TRBV2,CATSAGRSNYGYTF,TGTGCCACGTCAGCAGGCCGATCTAACTATGGCTACACCTTC
-,TRBD1,TRBJ2-7,TRBV5-6,CASSLWTGGKYEQYF,TGTGCCAGCAGCTTGTGGACAGGGGGCAAGTACGAGCAGTACTTC
-,TRBD1,TRBJ1-4,TRBV2,CASSYREGARNNEKLFF,TGTGCCAGCAGTTATAGGGAGGGGGCCCGCAATAACGAAAAACTGTTTTTT
-,TRBD2,TRBJ2-1,TRBV5-1,CASSLAVAGGPSENEQFF,TGCGCCAGCAGCTTGGCGGTGGCGGGGGGGCCAAGTGAGAATGAGCAGTTCTTC
-,-,TRBJ1-4,TRBV9,CASSVELGGQGKLFF,TGTGCCAGCAGCGTAGAGTTGGGGGGGCAAGGAAAACTGTTTTTT